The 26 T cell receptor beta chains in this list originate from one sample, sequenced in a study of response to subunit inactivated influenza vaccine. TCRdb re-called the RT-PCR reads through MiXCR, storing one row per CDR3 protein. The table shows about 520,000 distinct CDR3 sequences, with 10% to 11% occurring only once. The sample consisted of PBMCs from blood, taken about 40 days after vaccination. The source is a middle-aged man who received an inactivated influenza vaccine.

CDR3 in DNA: TGCAGTGCGCCCGCAGGGAGAAGGAGCACAGATACGCAGTATTTT. This sequence encodes CSAPAGRRSTDTQYF. The chain carries TRBV20-1 and TRBJ2-3; D may match TRBD1 or TRBD2 (5 bases each). Germline-derived CDR1 and CDR2 are DFQATT and SNEGSKA (reference sequence). V dropped 6 bases and J dropped 0 bases, with 16 bases sitting between them. This CDR3 spans 15 amino acids.

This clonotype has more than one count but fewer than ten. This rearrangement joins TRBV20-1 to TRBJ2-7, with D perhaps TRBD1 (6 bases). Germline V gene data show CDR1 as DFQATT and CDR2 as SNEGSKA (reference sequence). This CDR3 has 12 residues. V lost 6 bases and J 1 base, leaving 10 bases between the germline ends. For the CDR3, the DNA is TGCAGTGCGGCTACAGGGTCCTACGAGCAGTACTTC. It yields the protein CSAATGSYEQYF.

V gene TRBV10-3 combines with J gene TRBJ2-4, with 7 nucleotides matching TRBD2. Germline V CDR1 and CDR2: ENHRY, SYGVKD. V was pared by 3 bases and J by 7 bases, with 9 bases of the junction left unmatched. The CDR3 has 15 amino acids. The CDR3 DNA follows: TGTGCCATCAGTGATGGGGGGGGGATTGGGAACATTCAGTACTTC. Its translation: CAISDGGGIGNIQYF.

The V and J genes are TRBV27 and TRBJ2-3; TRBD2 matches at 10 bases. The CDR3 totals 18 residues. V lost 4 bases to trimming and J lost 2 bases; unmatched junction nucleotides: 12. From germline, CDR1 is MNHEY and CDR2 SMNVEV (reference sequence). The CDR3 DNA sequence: TGTGCCAGCAGTTCGGAGCGGGGGGGCAATTTAATCACAGATACGCAGTATTTT. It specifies CASSSERGGNLITDTQYF.

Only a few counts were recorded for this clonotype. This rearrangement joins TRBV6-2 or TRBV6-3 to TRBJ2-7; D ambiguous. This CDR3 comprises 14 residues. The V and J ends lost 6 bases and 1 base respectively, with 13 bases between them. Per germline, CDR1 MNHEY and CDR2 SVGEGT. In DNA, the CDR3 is TGTGCCAGCAGAGTCGCCGGGCTTTCCTACGAGCAGTACTTC. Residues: CASRVAGLSYEQYF.

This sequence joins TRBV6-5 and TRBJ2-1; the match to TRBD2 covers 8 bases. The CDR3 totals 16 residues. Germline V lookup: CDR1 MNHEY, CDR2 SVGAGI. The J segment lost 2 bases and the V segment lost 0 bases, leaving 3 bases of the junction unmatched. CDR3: CASSYSSGGPYNEQFF. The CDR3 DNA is TGTGCCAGCAGTTACTCCAGCGGGGGTCCCTACAATGAGCAGTTCTTC.

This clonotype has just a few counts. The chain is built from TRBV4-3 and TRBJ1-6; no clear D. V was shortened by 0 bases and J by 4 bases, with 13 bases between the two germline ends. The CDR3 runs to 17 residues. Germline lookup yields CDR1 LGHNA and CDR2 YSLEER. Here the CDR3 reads CASSQESQLLYNSPLHF. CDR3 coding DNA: TGCGCCAGCAGCCAAGAATCACAGCTTCTGTATAATTCACCCCTCCACTTT.

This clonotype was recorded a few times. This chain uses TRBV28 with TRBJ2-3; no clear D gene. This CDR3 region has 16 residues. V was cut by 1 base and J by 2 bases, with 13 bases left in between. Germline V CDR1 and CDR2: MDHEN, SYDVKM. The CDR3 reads CASSLFGRVLTDTQYF. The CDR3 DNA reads TGTGCCAGCAGTTTATTTGGACGGGTGCTCACAGATACGCAGTATTTT.

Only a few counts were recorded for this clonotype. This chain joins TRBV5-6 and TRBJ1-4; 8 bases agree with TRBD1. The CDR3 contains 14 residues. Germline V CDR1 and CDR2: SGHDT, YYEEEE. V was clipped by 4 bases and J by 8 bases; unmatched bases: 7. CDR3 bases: TGTGCCAGCAGCGTGACAGGGGTAGGGGAAAAACTGTTTTTT. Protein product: CASSVTGVGEKLFF.

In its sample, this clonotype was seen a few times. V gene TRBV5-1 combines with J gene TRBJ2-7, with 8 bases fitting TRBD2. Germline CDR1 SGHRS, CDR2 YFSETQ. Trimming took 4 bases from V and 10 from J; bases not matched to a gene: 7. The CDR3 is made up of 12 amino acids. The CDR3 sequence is CASSADSGKQYF. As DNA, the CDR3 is TGCGCCAGCAGCGCGGATAGCGGGAAACAGTACTTC.

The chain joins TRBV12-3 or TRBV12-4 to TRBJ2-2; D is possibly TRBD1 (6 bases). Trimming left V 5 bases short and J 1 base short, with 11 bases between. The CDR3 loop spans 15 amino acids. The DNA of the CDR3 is TGTGCCAGCAGTGCCCAGGGGAAGAACACCGGGGAGCTGTTTTTT. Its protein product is CASSAQGKNTGELFF.

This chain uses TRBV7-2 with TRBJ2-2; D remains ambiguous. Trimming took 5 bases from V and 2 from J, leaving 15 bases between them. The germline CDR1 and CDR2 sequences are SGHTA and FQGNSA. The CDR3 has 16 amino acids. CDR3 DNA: TGTGCCAGCAGCCAGGAGCAGCCCCTAAACACCGGGGAGCTGTTTTTT. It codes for CASSQEQPLNTGELFF.

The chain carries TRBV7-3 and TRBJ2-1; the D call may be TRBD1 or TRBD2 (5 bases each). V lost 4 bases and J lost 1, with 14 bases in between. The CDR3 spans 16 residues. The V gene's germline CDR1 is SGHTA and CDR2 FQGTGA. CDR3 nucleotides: TGTGCCAGCAGCTGGGACGTCTCTTATTCCTACAATGAGCAGTTCTTC. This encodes CASSWDVSYSYNEQFF.

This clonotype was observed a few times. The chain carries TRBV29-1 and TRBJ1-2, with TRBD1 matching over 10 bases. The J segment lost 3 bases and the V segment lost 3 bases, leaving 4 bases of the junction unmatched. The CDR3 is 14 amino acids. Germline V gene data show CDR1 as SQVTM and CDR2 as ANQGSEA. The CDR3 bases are TGCAGCGTTGACCCCGGGACAGGGGACTATGGCTACACCTTC. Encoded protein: CSVDPGTGDYGYTF.

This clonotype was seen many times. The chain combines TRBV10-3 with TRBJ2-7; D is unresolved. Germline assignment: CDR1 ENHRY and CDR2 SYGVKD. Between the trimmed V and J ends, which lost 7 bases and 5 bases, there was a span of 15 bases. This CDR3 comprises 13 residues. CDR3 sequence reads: CAITAQLKDEQYF. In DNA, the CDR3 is TGTGCCATCACCGCCCAACTAAAAGACGAGCAGTACTTC.

DNA for the CDR3: TGCAGTGCAAAAAGCGGGAGAGGGAATGAGCAGTTCTTC. Its translation is CSAKSGRGNEQFF. This chain links TRBV20-1 with TRBJ2-1, with TRBD2 matching 8 bases. CDR3 length equals 13 residues. Germline CDR1 DFQATT, CDR2 SNEGSKA (reference sequence). J was trimmed by 7 bases and V by 6 bases; bases with no gene match: 8.

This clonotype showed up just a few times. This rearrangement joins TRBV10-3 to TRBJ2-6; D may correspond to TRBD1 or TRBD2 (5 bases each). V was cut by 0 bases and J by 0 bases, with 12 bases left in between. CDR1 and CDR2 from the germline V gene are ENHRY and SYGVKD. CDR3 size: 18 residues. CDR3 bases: TGTGCCATCAGTGAGTCGAGGGGCACTGGCTCTGGGGCCAACGTCCTGACTTTC. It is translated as CAISESRGTGSGANVLTF.

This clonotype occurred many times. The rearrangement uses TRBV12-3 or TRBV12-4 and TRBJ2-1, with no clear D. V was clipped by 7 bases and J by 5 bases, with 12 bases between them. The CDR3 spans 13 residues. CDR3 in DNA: TGTGCCAGCAAGGCTATTCCGAACAATGAGCAGTTCTTC. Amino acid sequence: CASKAIPNNEQFF.

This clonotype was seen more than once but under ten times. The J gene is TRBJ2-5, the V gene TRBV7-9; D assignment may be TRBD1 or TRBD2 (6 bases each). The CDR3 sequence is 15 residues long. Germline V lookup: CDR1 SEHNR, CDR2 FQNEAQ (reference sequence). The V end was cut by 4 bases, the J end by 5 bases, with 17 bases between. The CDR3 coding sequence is TGTGCCAGCAGCTCCACCCGGAGGGGGTGGGAGACCCAGTACTTC. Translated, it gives CASSSTRRGWETQYF. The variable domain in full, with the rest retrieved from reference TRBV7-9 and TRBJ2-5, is DTGVSQNPRHKITKRGQNVTFRCDPISEHNRLYWYRQTLGQGPEFLTYFQNEAQLEKSRLLSDRFSAERPKGSFSTLEIQRTEQGDSAMYLCASSSTRRGWETQYFGPGTRLLVL.

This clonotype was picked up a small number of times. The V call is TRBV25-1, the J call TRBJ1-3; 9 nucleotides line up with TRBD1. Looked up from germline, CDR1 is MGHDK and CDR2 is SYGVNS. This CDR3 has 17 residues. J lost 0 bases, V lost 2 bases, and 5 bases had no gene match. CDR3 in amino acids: CASSEGTGSYSGNTIYF. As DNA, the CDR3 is TGTGCCAGCAGTGAAGGGACAGGGTCTTACTCTGGAAACACCATATATTTT. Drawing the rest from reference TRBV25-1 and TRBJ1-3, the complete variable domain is EADIYQTPRYLVIGTGKKITLECSQTMGHDKMYWYQQDPGMELHLIHYSYGVNSTEKGDLSSESTVSRIRTEHFPLTLESARPSHTSQYLCASSEGTGSYSGNTIYFGEGSWLTVV.

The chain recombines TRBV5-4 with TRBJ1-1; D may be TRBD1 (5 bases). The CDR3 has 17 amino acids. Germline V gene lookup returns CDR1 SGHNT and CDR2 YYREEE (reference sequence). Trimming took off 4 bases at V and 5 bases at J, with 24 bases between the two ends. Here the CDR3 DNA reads TGTGCCAGCAGCGTGGGATCGATGGGGCCATTAGGGACTGAAGCTTTCTTT. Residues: CASSVGSMGPLGTEAFF.

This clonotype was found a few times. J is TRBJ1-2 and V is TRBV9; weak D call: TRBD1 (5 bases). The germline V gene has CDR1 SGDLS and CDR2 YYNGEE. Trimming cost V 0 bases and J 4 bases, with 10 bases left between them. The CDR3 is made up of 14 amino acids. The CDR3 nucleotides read TGTGCCAGCAGCGTAGAACCAGGGACCTATGGCTACACCTTC. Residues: CASSVEPGTYGYTF.

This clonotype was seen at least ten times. CDR3 nucleotides: TGCAGCACCCGGGACAGGGGGCAAGCGCCCTACGAGCAGTACTTC. Its translation: CSTRDRGQAPYEQYF. This chain joins TRBV29-1 and TRBJ2-7; 12 positions match TRBD1. Germline V gives CDR1 SQVTM, CDR2 ANQGSEA. J lost 2 bases, V lost 8 bases, and 10 bases had no gene match. This CDR3 contains 15 residues.

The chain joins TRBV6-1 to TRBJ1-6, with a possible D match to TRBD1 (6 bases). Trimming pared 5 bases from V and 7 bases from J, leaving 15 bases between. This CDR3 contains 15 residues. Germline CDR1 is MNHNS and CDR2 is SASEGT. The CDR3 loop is CASSRTGLSNSPLHF. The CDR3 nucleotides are TGTGCCAGCAGTCGAACAGGGCTTTCGAATTCACCCCTCCACTTT.

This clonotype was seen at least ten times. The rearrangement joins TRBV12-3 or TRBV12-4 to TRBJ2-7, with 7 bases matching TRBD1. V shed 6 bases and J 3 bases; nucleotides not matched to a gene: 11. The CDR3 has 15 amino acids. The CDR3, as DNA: TGTGCCAGCAGCCCACGGGAAGGGGGCATCTACGAGCAGTACTTC. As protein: CASSPREGGIYEQYF.

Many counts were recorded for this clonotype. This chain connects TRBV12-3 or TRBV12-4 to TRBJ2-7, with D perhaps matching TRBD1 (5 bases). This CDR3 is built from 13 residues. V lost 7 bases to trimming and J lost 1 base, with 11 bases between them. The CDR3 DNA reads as TGTGCCAGCACTAGGGCAGGGTCCTACGAGCAGTACTTC. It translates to CASTRAGSYEQYF.